The clone carrying this T cell receptor (beta chain) was detected only a few times. TCRdb keeps only in-frame clones here, not all; method: immunoSEQ multiplex PCR. This table holds over 150,000 clones, approximately 89% found once. This sample was included in a study of blood T cell repertoires in COVID-19. In the study overall: There were acute and convalescent COVID-19 samples, and they came from the United States, Italy and Spain.

Symptom resolution, clearance, or two negative PCRs marked donors in Cohort 3 as recovered. Source material: PBMCs or T cells enriched from blood (not recorded which). The receptor was derived from a man aged 35 to 55 who had recovered from COVID-19.

CDR3 bases: TGTGCCAGCAGCCAAGTGAGGGACTCTGAAGCTTTCTTT. The encoded protein is CASSQVRDSEAFF. The V call is TRBV14, the J call TRBJ1-1; TRBD1 might be the D (5 bases). CDR3 length equals 13 residues. The germline V gene encodes CDR1 SGHDN and CDR2 FVKESK. Trimming pared 1 base from V and 6 bases from J, leaving 9 bases between.